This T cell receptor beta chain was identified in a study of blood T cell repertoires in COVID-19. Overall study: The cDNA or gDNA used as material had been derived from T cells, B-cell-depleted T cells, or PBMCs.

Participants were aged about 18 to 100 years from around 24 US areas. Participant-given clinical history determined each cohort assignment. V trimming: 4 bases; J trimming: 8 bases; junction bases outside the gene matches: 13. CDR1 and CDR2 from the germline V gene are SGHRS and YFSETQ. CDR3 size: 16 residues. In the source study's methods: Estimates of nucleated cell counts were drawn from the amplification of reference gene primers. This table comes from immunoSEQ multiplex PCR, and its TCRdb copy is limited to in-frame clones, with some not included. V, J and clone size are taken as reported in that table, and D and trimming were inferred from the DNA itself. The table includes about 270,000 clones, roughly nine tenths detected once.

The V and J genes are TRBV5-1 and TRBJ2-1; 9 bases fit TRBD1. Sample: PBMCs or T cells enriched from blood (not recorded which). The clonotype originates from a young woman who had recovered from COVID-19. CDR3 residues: CASSLTGTGFPDEQFF. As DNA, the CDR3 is TGCGCCAGCAGCCTAACCGGGACAGGGTTCCCGGATGAGCAGTTCTTC.